One sample yielded the 28 T cell receptor beta chains listed below, sequenced in a study of shared clonotypes between healthy human individuals. It was CD45RO-negative cells, positively selected for CCR7, that made up naive CD8 cells, with terminally differentiated effector memory CD45RA+ cells excluded. Using immunoSEQ multiplex PCR, the repertoire was profiled, and TCRdb retains in-frame clones only, with some absent. The profile shows about 2 million clones, approximately 94% of them singletons. Sequencing used naive CD8+ T cells sorted from blood. Receptors were obtained from a man between 18 and 35 years old in good health.

The chain links TRBV13 to TRBJ1-1, with D perhaps matching TRBD1 (6 bases). Looked up from germline, CDR1 is PRHDT and CDR2 is FYEKMQ (reference sequence). V gave up 3 bases and J gave up 1 base, with 9 bases separating them. The CDR3 loop spans 14 amino acids. This chain's CDR3 is CASSFTGSNTEAFF. The CDR3, as DNA: TGTGCCAGCAGCTTCACAGGGTCGAACACTGAAGCTTTCTTT.

To note about this clone: Other DNA sequences of this sample code for an identical CDR3. The chain has TRBV20-1 and TRBJ2-1, with D unclear. Germline CDR1 DFQATT, CDR2 SNEGSKA (reference sequence). The CDR3 runs to 11 residues. Trimming cost V 1 base and J 7 bases, with 5 bases left between them. CDR3 in DNA: TGCAGTGCTAGAGTCGGGAATGAGCAGTTCTTC. It yields the protein CSARVGNEQFF.

The CDR3 nucleotides are TGTGCCAGCAGCTTGGAGTCGGGACAGGGCTCTGGAAACACCATATATTTT. Protein product: CASSLESGQGSGNTIYF. The chain links TRBV5-4 to TRBJ1-3; 9 positions match TRBD1. Germline V lookup: CDR1 SGHNT, CDR2 YYREEE (reference sequence). CDR3 length: 17 residues. Unmatched junction bases numbered 4, after V lost 0 bases and J lost 0 bases.

The genes are TRBV5-6 and TRBJ2-7; 8 bases align to TRBD2. The CDR3 covers 14 residues. V lost 2 bases and J lost 3; bases outside the gene matches: 4. Germline V gene lookup returns CDR1 SGHDT and CDR2 YYEEEE. Here the CDR3 reads CASSFPGGDYEQYF. The DNA of the CDR3 is TGTGCCAGCAGCTTCCCCGGGGGGGACTACGAGCAGTACTTC.

Note on this clone: Germline and junction disagree at one end, which may indicate a read error. The chain joins TRBV7-9 to TRBJ2-7, with D tentatively TRBD2 (5 bases). Germline loops: CDR1 SEHNR, CDR2 FQNEAQ (reference sequence). The CDR3 is 11 amino acids. CDR3: CASSLTKDPGF. CDR3 sequence (DNA): TGTGCCAGCAGCCTAACGAAGGACCCGGGATTC.

The chain employs TRBV6-1 and TRBJ2-7; no definite D call. Trimming stripped 8 bases from V and 5 bases from J, with 16 bases between. Germline CDR1 MNHNS, CDR2 SASEGT. This CDR3 region has 13 residues. CDR3 DNA sequence: TGTGCCAGCCGCTGGGTGAGCTACCACGAGCAGTACTTC. It is translated as CASRWVSYHEQYF.

This chain's CDR3 is CASSPATGSGELFF. In nucleotides, the CDR3 is TGTGCCAGCTCACCCGCGACAGGGTCCGGGGAGCTGTTTTTT. This chain links TRBV18 with TRBJ2-2; 7 bases line up with TRBD1. V lost 3 bases, J lost 6 bases, and 4 bases stayed unmatched. Germline V CDR1 and CDR2: KGHSH, LQKENI. The CDR3 is 14 residues long.

The chain couples TRBV6-6 to TRBJ2-7, with D uncertain. Germline assignment: CDR1 MNHNY and CDR2 SVGAGI (reference sequence). The CDR3 loop spans 12 amino acids. V shed 6 bases and J shed 5 bases, with 11 bases lying between them. The CDR3 loop is CASSPPSDEQYF. In DNA, the CDR3 is TGTGCCAGCAGCCCGCCATCGGACGAGCAGTACTTC.

The CDR3 DNA reads as TGCGCCAGCAGCTTGGTCCCGGGTAACCGGACCCTCCACTTT. Amino acids: CASSLVPGNRTLHF. The chain combines TRBV5-1 with TRBJ1-6; D unclear. The CDR3 is made up of 14 amino acids. Germline V gene data show CDR1 as SGHRS and CDR2 as YFSETQ. V lost 0 bases, J lost 14 bases, and 15 bases lay in between.

CDR3: CASSPRTAPNEKLFF. The CDR3 nucleotides read TGTGCCAGCAGTCCCAGGACAGCACCTAATGAAAAACTGTTTTTT. This chain connects TRBV6-6 to TRBJ1-4; D might be TRBD1 (6 bases). This CDR3 spans 15 amino acids. Germline V gives CDR1 MNHNY, CDR2 SVGAGI (reference sequence). With 5 bases removed from V and 3 bases from J, the gap between germline ends came to 13 bases.

This chain uses TRBV7-9 with TRBJ2-7; either TRBD1 or TRBD2 may supply D (5 bases each). V shed 9 bases and J shed 3 bases, with 15 bases lying between them. The CDR3 is made up of 13 amino acids. Germline V gives CDR1 SEHNR, CDR2 FQNEAQ (reference sequence). The CDR3 DNA reads TGTGCCAGTGATTGGGGGACGGACTACGAGCAGTACTTC. Translating it yields CASDWGTDYEQYF.

The chain combines TRBV4-1 with TRBJ1-1; 9 bases fit TRBD1. CDR1 is MGHRA, CDR2 YSYEKL, per germline. This CDR3 contains 15 residues. J gave up 6 bases and V 4 bases, and 9 bases lay outside the gene matches. The CDR3 sequence: CASSRRMGQGSEAFF. The CDR3 DNA follows: TGCGCCAGCAGCCGCCGGATGGGACAGGGCTCTGAAGCTTTCTTT.

The chain carries TRBV6-4 and TRBJ1-1; D possibly corresponds to TRBD1 (5 bases). V shed 6 bases and J shed 4 bases, with 12 bases lying between them. Germline CDR1 reads MRHNA; CDR2 reads SNTAGT. CDR3 length equals 13 residues. In DNA form, the CDR3 reads TGTGCCAGCAGCGTGGACACCTTCACTGAAGCTTTCTTT. It specifies CASSVDTFTEAFF.

This clone was seen only once. V usage is TRBV27 and J usage is TRBJ2-7; 8 bases are shared with TRBD1. CDR3 length: 14 amino acids. CDR1 and CDR2 (germline): MNHEY, SMNVEV (reference sequence). The ends lost 4 bases at V and 3 bases at J; junction bases unmatched: 5. The CDR3: CASSSTGAHYEQYF. In DNA form, the CDR3 reads TGTGCCAGCAGTTCGACAGGGGCCCACTACGAGCAGTACTTC.

This clone has a single count. The chain couples TRBV7-8 to TRBJ1-4; unclear D gene. The V and J ends lost 1 base and 6 bases respectively, with 12 bases between them. The CDR3 contains 15 residues. The germline CDR1 and CDR2 sequences are SGHVS and FQNEAQ. CDR3 loop: CASSLGGLEDEKLFF. DNA of the CDR3: TGTGCCAGCAGCTTAGGGGGTCTTGAAGATGAAAAACTGTTTTTT. The whole variable domain, remainder taken from reference TRBV7-8 and TRBJ1-4, is GAGVSQSPRYKVAKRGQDVALRCDPISGHVSLFWYQQALGQGPEFLTYFQNEAQLDKSGLPSDRFFAERPEGSVSTLKIQRTQQEDSAVYLCASSLGGLEDEKLFFGSGTQLSVL.

The J gene is TRBJ2-7, the V gene TRBV4-2; 11 bases agree with TRBD2. Per germline, CDR1 LGHNA and CDR2 YNFKEQ. CDR3 length: 14 amino acids. With 0 bases clipped from V and 7 bases from J, the junction kept 2 bases outside the gene matches. The CDR3 DNA reads TGTGCCAGCAGCCAAGAAGGACTAGCGGGTGAGCAGTACTTC. This translates into CASSQEGLAGEQYF.

This clone was recorded once. The rearrangement joins TRBV20-1 to TRBJ2-7; D is ambiguous. The CDR3 covers 11 residues. V shed 3 bases and J shed 4 bases, with 7 bases lying between them. Germline loops: CDR1 DFQATT, CDR2 SNEGSKA (reference sequence). CDR3 region: CSASHIYEQYF. Written as DNA, the CDR3 is TGCAGTGCTAGCCACATTTACGAGCAGTACTTC.

This clone was counted once. The V and J genes are TRBV10-3 and TRBJ2-2; D not resolved. Deletions cut 3 bases from V and 0 bases from J, with 8 bases between. CDR3 length: 15 residues. Germline CDR1 ENHRY, CDR2 SYGVKD. The CDR3 DNA follows: TGTGCCATCAGTGAAGGCCAGCCGAACACCGGGGAGCTGTTTTTT. This sequence encodes CAISEGQPNTGELFF.

The chain has TRBV29-1 and TRBJ1-2, with a weak D call TRBD1 (5 bases). V gave up 7 bases and J gave up 6 bases, with 18 bases separating them. CDR3 length: 13 residues. The germline V gene has CDR1 SQVTM and CDR2 ANQGSEA. The CDR3 here is CSADPHSGNGYTF. In nucleotides, the CDR3 is TGCAGCGCGGACCCCCATTCAGGGAATGGCTACACCTTC. Drawing the rest from reference TRBV29-1 and TRBJ1-2, the complete variable domain is SAVISQKPSRDICQRGTSLTIQCQVDSQVTMMFWYRQQPGQSLTLIATANQGSEATYESGFVIDKFPISRPNLTFSTLTVSNMSPEDSSIYLCSADPHSGNGYTFGSGTRLTVV.

The chain recombines TRBV6-6 with TRBJ2-3; 9 positions match TRBD1. Germline CDR1 MNHNY, CDR2 SVGAGI (reference sequence). J lost 2 bases, V lost 11 bases, and 5 bases had no gene match. The CDR3 sequence is 13 residues long. Written as DNA, the CDR3 is TGTGCCTGGGGGGACAGGGACACAGATACGCAGTATTTT. Translated, it gives CAWGDRDTDTQYF.

The chain employs TRBV7-6 and TRBJ2-7; possible D gene TRBD2, 6 bases. CDR1 and CDR2 from the germline V gene are SGHVS and FNYEAQ. This CDR3 has 15 amino acids. Trimming took 3 bases from V and 3 from J, leaving 15 bases between them. CDR3 DNA sequence: TGTGCCAGCAGCTTCAGGCGAGGGGAGGTCTACGAGCAGTACTTC. This encodes CASSFRRGEVYEQYF. The entire variable domain, with the rest obtained from reference TRBV7-6 and TRBJ2-7, is as follows: GAGVSQSPRYKVTKRGQDVALRCDPISGHVSLYWYRQALGQGPEFLTYFNYEAQQDKSGLPNDRFSAERPEGSISTLTIQRTEQRDSAMYRCASSFRRGEVYEQYFGPGTRLTVT.

V gene TRBV6-6 combines with J gene TRBJ1-2; 7 bases fit TRBD1. This CDR3 is built from 14 residues. Germline V gives CDR1 MNHNY, CDR2 SVGAGI (reference sequence). V gave up 5 bases and J gave up 2 bases; unmatched junction bases: 5. The CDR3, as DNA: TGTGCCAGCAGTCTAACAGGGGACAACTATGGCTACACCTTC. As protein: CASSLTGDNYGYTF.

The rearrangement joins TRBV23-1 to TRBJ1-6; D is perhaps TRBD1 (5 bases). TRBV23-1 is annotated as an ORF whose role is uncertain. Trimming stripped 10 bases from V and 0 bases from J, with 13 bases between. The CDR3 loop spans 15 amino acids. The CDR3 loop reads CAIQTASSYNSPLHF. The DNA for the CDR3 is TGCGCCATACAGACAGCTAGCTCCTATAATTCACCCCTCCACTTT.

The chain is built from TRBV13 and TRBJ2-3; D perhaps matches TRBD2 (5 bases). Germline CDR1 PRHDT, CDR2 FYEKMQ (reference sequence). The CDR3 runs to 17 residues. V was clipped by 7 bases and J by 2 bases, with 22 bases between them. Here the CDR3 reads CASTALHEVGLTDTQYF. CDR3 DNA: TGTGCCAGCACCGCCCTCCATGAGGTAGGACTCACAGATACGCAGTATTTT.

The rearrangement links TRBV6-6 to TRBJ2-1; 10 nucleotides align to TRBD2. With V trimmed by 1 base and J by 15 bases, 3 bases remained unmatched. The CDR3 has 12 amino acids. Germline V gene data show CDR1 as MNHNY and CDR2 as SVGAGI (reference sequence). The CDR3 DNA reads TGTGCCAGCAGTTACTATAGCGGGGGGATGTTCTTC. This encodes CASSYYSGGMFF.

V and J are TRBV13 and TRBJ2-2; no clear D gene. Trimming cost V 4 bases and J 1 base, with 4 bases left between them. The CDR3 consists of 13 residues. Germline-derived CDR1 and CDR2 are PRHDT and FYEKMQ (reference sequence). The CDR3 region is CASSSRNTGELFF. Here the CDR3 DNA reads TGTGCCAGCAGCTCTCGGAACACCGGGGAGCTGTTTTTT.

J is TRBJ2-7 and V is TRBV7-2, with D perhaps given as TRBD1 or TRBD2 (5 bases each). Trimming shortened V by 3 bases and J by 3 bases, and 6 bases separated the two germline ends. Looked up from germline, CDR1 is SGHTA and CDR2 is FQGNSA. CDR3 length: 12 residues. CDR3 protein: CASSLGRYEQYF. The CDR3 coding sequence is TGTGCCAGCAGCTTGGGACGCTACGAGCAGTACTTC.

V usage is TRBV19 and J usage is TRBJ2-1; D tentatively reads TRBD1 or TRBD2 (5 bases each). The CDR3 extends over 15 amino acids. Germline V gene data show CDR1 as LNHDA and CDR2 as SQIVND (reference sequence). Trimming stripped 0 bases from V and 6 bases from J, with 12 bases between. For the CDR3, the DNA is TGTGCCAGTAGTATAGAACGAGGGGCGGGCAATGAGCAGTTCTTC. The encoded protein is CASSIERGAGNEQFF. Together with reference TRBV19 and TRBJ2-1, the CDR3 gives the full variable domain: DGGITQSPKYLFRKEGQNVTLSCEQNLNHDAMYWYRQDPGQGLRLIYYSQIVNDFQKGDIAEGYSVSREKKESFPLTVTSAQKNPTAFYLCASSIERGAGNEQFFGPGTRLTVL.